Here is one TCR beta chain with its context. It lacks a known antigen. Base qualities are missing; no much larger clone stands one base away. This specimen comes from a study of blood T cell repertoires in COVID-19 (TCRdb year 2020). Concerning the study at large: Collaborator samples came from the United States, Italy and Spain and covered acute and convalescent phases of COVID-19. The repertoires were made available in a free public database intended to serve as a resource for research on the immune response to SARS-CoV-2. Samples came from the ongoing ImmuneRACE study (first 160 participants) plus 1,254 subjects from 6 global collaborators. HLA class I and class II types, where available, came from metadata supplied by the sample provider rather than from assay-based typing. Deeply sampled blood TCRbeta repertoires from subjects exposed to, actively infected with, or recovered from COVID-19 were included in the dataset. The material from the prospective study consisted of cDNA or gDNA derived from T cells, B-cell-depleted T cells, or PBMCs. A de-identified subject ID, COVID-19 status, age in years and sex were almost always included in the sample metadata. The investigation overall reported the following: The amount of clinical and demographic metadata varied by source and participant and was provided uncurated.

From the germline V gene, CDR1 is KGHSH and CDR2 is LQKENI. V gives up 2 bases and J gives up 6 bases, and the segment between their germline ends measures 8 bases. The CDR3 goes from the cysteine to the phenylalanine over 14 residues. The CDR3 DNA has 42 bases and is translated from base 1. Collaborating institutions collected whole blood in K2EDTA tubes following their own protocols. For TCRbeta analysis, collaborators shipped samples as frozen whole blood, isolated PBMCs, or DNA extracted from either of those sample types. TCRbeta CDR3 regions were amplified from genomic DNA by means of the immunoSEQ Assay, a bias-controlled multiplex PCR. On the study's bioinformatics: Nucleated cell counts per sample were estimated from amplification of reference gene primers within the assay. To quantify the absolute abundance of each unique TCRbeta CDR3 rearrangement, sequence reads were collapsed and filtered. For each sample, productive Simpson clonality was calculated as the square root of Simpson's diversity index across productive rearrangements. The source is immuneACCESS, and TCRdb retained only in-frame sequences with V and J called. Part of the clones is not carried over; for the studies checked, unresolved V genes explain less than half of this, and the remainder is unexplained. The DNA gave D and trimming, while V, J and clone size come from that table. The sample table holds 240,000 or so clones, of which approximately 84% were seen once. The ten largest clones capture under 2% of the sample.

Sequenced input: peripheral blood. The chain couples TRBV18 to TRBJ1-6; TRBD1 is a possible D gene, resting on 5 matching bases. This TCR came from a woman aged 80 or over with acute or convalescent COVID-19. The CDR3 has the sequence CASSPETANSPLHF. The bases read TGTGCCAGCTCACCAGAGACAGCTAATTCACCCCTCCACTTT.